This TCR beta chain was obtained from a study of cytomegalovirus exposure and HLA in healthy donors. Points from the study as a whole: Subsequent analysis of the approximately 120 validation repertoires found a tendency for first-cohort TCR clusters to co-occur. Confirmation in vitro established that a few CMV-associated chains were specific for CMV antigens.

Note on this clone: Its target is unknown.

Profiled with immunoSEQ multiplex PCR; TCRdb holds only in-frame clones, not every one. The data contain approximately 160,000 clones, 85% to 90% of them seen just once; the ten biggest clones take up 3.3%. The V gene lost 5 bases and the J gene lost 0 bases, with 13 bases spanning the gap. The length of the CDR3 is 16 residues. The germline CDR1 and CDR2 sequences are SGHTA and FQGTGA. The sequenced sample consisted of PBMCs. The chain recombines TRBV7-3 with TRBJ2-2; D might be TRBD1 (7 bases). This TCR derives from a woman younger than 35 in good health and CMV-seropositive. The CDR3 nucleotides are TGTGCCAGCAGCCCCCAGGGGGGTACGAACACCGGGGAGCTGTTTTTT. It specifies CASSPQGGTNTGELFF. Using reference TRBV7-3 and TRBJ2-2 for the parts outside the CDR3, the full variable domain is GAGVSQTPSNKVTEKGKYVELRCDPISGHTALYWYRQSLGQGPEFLIYFQGTGAADDSGLPNDRFFAVRPEGSVSTLKIQRTERGDSAVYLCASSPQGGTNTGELFFGEGSRLTVL.